These 15 T cell receptor beta chains originate from one sample sequenced in a study of cytomegalovirus exposure and HLA in healthy donors. With 60 Vbeta and 13 Jbeta primers, the PCR was carried out. TCRdb keeps only in-frame clones here, not all; method: immunoSEQ multiplex PCR. The data hold roughly 130,000 clones, with around three quarters observed a single time. Sequencing input: PBMCs. The receptors originated from a woman in her forties or fifties in good health and CMV-seronegative.

The chain carries TRBV19 and TRBJ1-5; D call uncertain. Trimming left V 10 bases short and J 4 bases short, with 14 bases between. The CDR3 length is 13 residues. Germline V gene lookup returns CDR1 LNHDA and CDR2 SQIVND (reference sequence). The CDR3 DNA is TGTGCCACCTCGGGAAGGGAAAATCAGCCCCAGCATTTT. This codes for CATSGRENQPQHF.

The chain recombines TRBV7-8 with TRBJ2-7; a weak D match, TRBD1 (5 bases). V was cut by 1 base and J by 4 bases, with 11 bases left in between. The CDR3 runs to 14 residues. Germline V gene data show CDR1 as SGHVS and CDR2 as FQNEAQ. The CDR3 nucleotides read TGTGCCAGCAGCTTAGAGGCAGGGCCATACGAGCAGTACGTC. Protein sequence: CASSLEAGPYEQYV.

Only one count was recorded for this clone. V and J are TRBV5-6 and TRBJ2-1; D is undetermined. The CDR3 totals 11 residues. The V and J ends lost 4 bases and 7 bases respectively, with 6 bases between them. Germline values: CDR1 SGHDT, CDR2 YYEEEE. CDR3 amino acids: CASSLKNEQFF. DNA of the CDR3: TGTGCCAGCAGCCTAAAGAATGAGCAGTTCTTC.

This clone was counted between two and nine times. The same CDR3 is also encoded by other DNA sequences in this sample. V gene TRBV19 combines with J gene TRBJ1-2, with 9 positions matching TRBD1. Germline lookup yields CDR1 LNHDA and CDR2 SQIVND (reference sequence). V dropped 0 bases and J dropped 4; count of bases not matched to a gene: 3. The CDR3 has 15 residues. Written as DNA, the CDR3 is TGTGCCAGTAGTATAGATGGGACAGGGCCCTATGGCTACACCTTC. Translation: CASSIDGTGPYGYTF.

The chain couples TRBV2 to TRBJ2-2; 7 bases align to TRBD2. Germline V gene data show CDR1 as SNHLY and CDR2 as FYNNEI. The CDR3 sequence is 15 residues long. With 6 bases clipped from V and 2 bases from J, the junction kept 6 bases outside the gene matches. The CDR3 reads CASSEWGGNTGELFF. The CDR3 region has the DNA TGTGCCAGCAGCGAATGGGGGGGAAACACCGGGGAGCTGTTTTTT. Variable domain in full (rest from reference TRBV2 and TRBJ2-2): EPEVTQTPSHQVTQMGQEVILRCVPISNHLYFYWYRQILGQKVEFLVSFYNNEISEKSEIFDDQFSVERPDGSNFTLKIRSTKLEDSAMYFCASSEWGGNTGELFFGEGSRLTVL.

The chain joins TRBV18 to TRBJ1-5; D might be TRBD1 (5 bases). The ends were cut back, 6 bases at V and 7 bases at J, with 13 bases in the middle. The CDR3 has 13 amino acids. Germline V gene lookup returns CDR1 KGHSH and CDR2 LQKENI. The CDR3 DNA follows: TGTGCCAGCTCTCCCGGGACTAACCAGCCCCAGCATTTT. It encodes CASSPGTNQPQHF.

Only a few counts were recorded for this clone. V is TRBV7-2 and J is TRBJ1-1, with a possible D match to TRBD1 (5 bases). Trimming removed 2 bases from V and 4 bases from J, with 17 bases in between. The germline gives CDR1 SGHTA, CDR2 FQGNSA. There are 16 residues in the CDR3. The CDR3 sequence is CASSLRRFGQGTEAFF. The CDR3 DNA reads as TGTGCCAGCAGCTTAAGACGGTTTGGGCAGGGCACTGAAGCTTTCTTT.

The chain couples TRBV25-1 to TRBJ1-2, with TRBD1 matching 9 bases. The V segment lost 3 bases and the J segment 4 bases; nucleotides outside the gene matches: 15. Germline loops: CDR1 MGHDK, CDR2 SYGVNS. The CDR3 runs to 18 residues. CDR3 nucleotide sequence: TGTGCCAGCAGTGATCTAGTTCCCCTCGGGACAGGGCCCTATGGCTACACCTTC. This codes for CASSDLVPLGTGPYGYTF.

Written as DNA, the CDR3 is TGTGCCAGTAGTATTTCTCGGACAAACTATGAGCAGTTCTTC. Its protein is CASSISRTNYEQFF. This chain joins TRBV19 and TRBJ2-1, with D perhaps matching TRBD1 (5 bases). The CDR3 consists of 14 residues. Trimming took 3 bases from V and 8 from J, leaving 14 bases between them. Germline V CDR1 and CDR2: LNHDA, SQIVND (reference sequence).

The genes are TRBV27 and TRBJ1-1; no clear D gene. The CDR3 has 13 residues. Trimming stripped 8 bases from V and 1 base from J, with 11 bases between. Germline assignment: CDR1 MNHEY and CDR2 SMNVEV (reference sequence). CDR3 amino acids: CASRELGNTEAFF. The CDR3 nucleotides read TGTGCCAGCCGGGAACTAGGGAACACTGAAGCTTTCTTT.

The genes are TRBV19 and TRBJ1-5; TRBD1 is a possible D gene (5 bases). Trimming stripped 1 base from V and 9 bases from J, with 13 bases between. This CDR3 contains 14 residues. CDR1 is LNHDA and CDR2 is SQIVND in the germline V gene (reference sequence). This CDR3 reads CASSIVGAPRPQHF. CDR3 DNA: TGTGCCAGTAGTATAGTAGGGGCCCCTCGGCCCCAGCATTTT.

V gene TRBV28 combines with J gene TRBJ2-7; unclear D gene. There are 11 residues in the CDR3. Trimming cost V 4 bases and J 6 bases, with 7 bases left between them. Germline-derived CDR1 and CDR2 are MDHEN and SYDVKM. The chain's CDR3 is CASSSPFEQYF. CDR3 DNA sequence: TGTGCCAGCAGTTCCCCCTTCGAGCAGTACTTC. Based on the CDR3 plus reference TRBV28 and TRBJ2-7, the full variable domain is DVKVTQSSRYLVKRTGEKVFLECVQDMDHENMFWYRQDPGLGLRLIYFSYDVKMKEKGDIPEGYSVSREKKERFSLILESASTNQTSMYLCASSSPFEQYFGPGTRLTVT.

This clone has a single count. The rearrangement uses TRBV14 and TRBJ2-3; maybe TRBD2 (5 bases). This CDR3 contains 18 residues. In germline, CDR1 is SGHDN, CDR2 FVKESK. Trimming removed 0 bases at V and 0 bases at J, with 16 bases between. CDR3 in amino acids: CASSQDFTSGRSTDTQYF. The CDR3, as DNA: TGTGCCAGCAGCCAAGATTTTACGAGCGGACGTAGCACAGATACGCAGTATTTT.

This chain links TRBV6-5 with TRBJ1-5; TRBD1 matches 8 bases. The length of the CDR3 is 15 residues. V was pared by 6 bases and J by 1 base, with 5 bases of the junction left unmatched. From germline, CDR1 is MNHEY and CDR2 SVGAGI. The CDR3: CASSTGQGSNQPQHF. The CDR3 DNA is TGTGCCAGCAGCACCGGACAGGGAAGCAATCAGCCCCAGCATTTT.

The CDR3 DNA reads TGCGCCAGCAGTAGAACAGAAAGCTCCTACAATGAGCAGTTCTTC. Translation: CASSRTESSYNEQFF. The chain links TRBV4-1 to TRBJ2-1; D is ambiguous. V was shortened by 6 bases and J by 0 bases, with 12 bases between the two germline ends. The CDR3 spans 15 residues. Germline CDR1 is MGHRA and CDR2 is YSYEKL.